These 31 T cell receptor beta chains share one sample of origin, sequenced in a study of blood T cells in healthy people across ages. It was with a sample-barcoded 5' primer and a J-beta primer mix that a second PCR of roughly 7 to 12 cycles was run. TCRdb redid the calling of the 5' RACE reads with MiXCR, one entry per CDR3 protein. The top ten hold approximately 20% of the sample, which has over a million distinct CDR3 sequences, under 55% seen once. The sample consisted of blood. These receptors originate from a woman between 55 and 75 years old in good health.

The V gene is TRBV4-1, the J gene TRBJ2-3; D possibly uses TRBD1 or TRBD2 (6 bases each). Per germline, CDR1 MGHRA and CDR2 YSYEKL. Between the trimmed V and J ends, which lost 1 base and 6 bases, there was a span of 14 bases. This CDR3 is built from 15 residues. Here the CDR3 reads CASSQVLGAGDTQYF. The CDR3 coding sequence is TGCGCCAGCAGCCAAGTATTGGGGGCGGGGGATACGCAGTATTTT.

This clonotype was observed a handful of times. This chain links TRBV29-1 with TRBJ2-5; 9 positions agree with TRBD2. V gave up 2 bases and J gave up 1 base; unmatched junction bases: 2. The CDR3 has 14 residues. Germline CDR1 and CDR2: SQVTM and ANQGSEA. The CDR3 is CSVELAGSQETQYF. CDR3 nucleotides: TGCAGCGTTGAACTAGCGGGGTCCCAAGAGACCCAGTACTTC.

This rearrangement joins TRBV7-9 to TRBJ2-2, with 12 bases that match TRBD2. The CDR3 runs to 17 residues. In germline, CDR1 is SEHNR, CDR2 FQNEAQ (reference sequence). V trimming: 5 bases; J trimming: 6 bases; junction bases outside the gene matches: 10. For the CDR3, the DNA is TGTGCCAGCAGCACAACTAGCGGGAGGTTCTTATCCGGGGAGCTGTTTTTT. Protein sequence: CASSTTSGRFLSGELFF.

This clonotype was seen a handful of times. V and J are TRBV20-1 and TRBJ2-5, with 11 bases aligning to TRBD2. CDR3 length: 16 amino acids. Unmatched junction bases numbered 15, after V lost 5 bases and J lost 7 bases. CDR1 DFQATT and CDR2 SNEGSKA come from the germline V gene (reference sequence). DNA of the CDR3: TGCAGTGCTTCTTCCCGATTAGCGGGAGGGCCCGGGACCCAGTACTTC. Translation: CSASSRLAGGPGTQYF.

The chain employs TRBV10-3 and TRBJ2-5; 9 bases fit TRBD1. V gave up 9 bases and J gave up 5 bases; unmatched junction bases: 7. The CDR3 has 13 amino acids. The germline gives CDR1 ENHRY, CDR2 SYGVKD. In DNA form, the CDR3 reads TGTGCCATAGGGACAGGGAGTGGCGAGACCCAGTACTTC. It encodes CAIGTGSGETQYF.

CDR3 residues: CASSPGTANEKLFF. The CDR3 DNA reads as TGTGCCAGCAGCCCAGGGACAGCTAATGAAAAACTGTTTTTT. The chain couples TRBV4-2 to TRBJ1-4; 7 positions agree with TRBD1. V dropped 4 bases and J dropped 3; count of bases not matched to a gene: 2. This CDR3 is built from 14 residues. In germline, CDR1 is LGHNA, CDR2 YNFKEQ.

This clonotype was detected ten times or more. V and J are TRBV7-2 and TRBJ2-7; D is undetermined. CDR1 is SGHTA and CDR2 is FQGNSA in the germline V gene. The CDR3 consists of 13 residues. The ends were cut back, 5 bases at V and 4 bases at J, with 12 bases in the middle. The DNA for the CDR3 is TGTGCCAGCAGCATCCAGAGAGGTTACGAGCAGTACTTC. Its protein product is CASSIQRGYEQYF.

Only a few counts were recorded for this clonotype. In nucleotides, the CDR3 is TGTGCCATCAGTGATTTGATCAACACTGAAGCTTTCTTT. Translation gives CAISDLINTEAFF. This chain uses TRBV10-3 with TRBJ1-1; D is unresolved. Trimming took off 3 bases at V and 2 bases at J, with 7 bases between the two ends. The CDR3 totals 13 residues. Germline values: CDR1 ENHRY, CDR2 SYGVKD.

This clonotype has a handful of counts. The J gene is TRBJ2-5, the V gene TRBV7-2, with 8 bases aligning to TRBD2. V gave up 8 bases and J gave up 6 bases; unmatched junction bases: 5. The CDR3 is 12 residues long. The germline gives CDR1 SGHTA, CDR2 FQGNSA. CDR3 region: CASRGGAQTQYF. CDR3 nucleotides: TGTGCCAGCCGGGGGGGGGCGCAGACCCAGTACTTC.

This clonotype was detected only a few times. The gene calls are TRBV10-3 and TRBJ2-6, with D unresolved. Trimming removed 4 bases at V and 4 bases at J, with 11 bases between. Germline CDR1 ENHRY, CDR2 SYGVKD. This CDR3 is 15 amino acids long. For the CDR3, the DNA is TGTGCCATCAGTGGTGGGGAAAGCGGGGCCAACGTCCTGACTTTC. Amino acid sequence: CAISGGESGANVLTF.

The rearrangement joins TRBV29-1 to TRBJ1-2; D perhaps matches TRBD1 (5 bases). V lost 4 bases, J lost 4 bases, and 22 bases lay in between. This CDR3 is built from 16 residues. CDR1 and CDR2 (germline): SQVTM, ANQGSEA. The CDR3 loop is CSVVGIGAAKPYGYTF. As DNA, the CDR3 is TGCAGCGTTGTCGGGATCGGGGCAGCCAAACCCTATGGCTACACCTTC.

J is TRBJ2-3 and V is TRBV27; the D is unclear. The V end was cut by 2 bases, the J end by 3 bases, with 9 bases between. This CDR3 has 14 amino acids. CDR1 is MNHEY, CDR2 SMNVEV, per germline (reference sequence). CDR3 sequence: CASSLGRATDTQYF. CDR3 nucleotide sequence: TGTGCCAGCAGTTTAGGTAGGGCGACAGATACGCAGTATTTT.

This chain connects TRBV13 to TRBJ1-1, with D possibly matching TRBD1 (5 bases). Trimming stripped 4 bases from V and 6 bases from J, with 15 bases between. Germline values: CDR1 PRHDT, CDR2 FYEKMQ (reference sequence). The CDR3 loop spans 14 amino acids. This chain's CDR3 is CASSSERGFAEAFF. CDR3 DNA: TGTGCCAGCAGCTCGGAACGGGGCTTCGCTGAAGCTTTCTTT.

The J gene is TRBJ1-1, the V gene TRBV6-6; D ambiguous. CDR3 length: 14 residues. Germline V gives CDR1 MNHNY, CDR2 SVGAGI (reference sequence). V lost 2 bases and J lost 4, with 11 bases in between. The CDR3 DNA follows: TGTGCCAGCAGTTACACGATCGGGAGCACTGAAGCTTTCTTT. Protein product: CASSYTIGSTEAFF.

On this clonotype itself: The junction differs from germline at one of its ends, possibly a read error. The genes are TRBV3-1 and TRBJ2-1, with D unresolved. From germline, CDR1 is LGHDT and CDR2 YNNKEL (reference sequence). CDR3 length: 14 residues. The CDR3 loop is CTSSQVGKFETQFF. CDR3 DNA sequence: TGTACCAGCAGCCAAGTCGGAAAATTTGAGACTCAGTTCTTC.

The J gene is TRBJ2-1, the V gene TRBV6-2 or TRBV6-3; possibly TRBD1 or TRBD2 for D (5 bases each). Germline CDR1 reads MNHEY; CDR2 reads SVGEGT. Between the trimmed V and J ends, which lost 6 bases and 10 bases, there was a span of 31 bases. The CDR3 has 18 amino acids. CDR3 DNA sequence: TGTGCCAGCAGAAAACTAGACCCATTAGCTAAGGGGAGAAAAGAGCAGTTCTTC. Encoded protein: CASRKLDPLAKGRKEQFF.

Remarks on this clonotype: One end of the junction varies from germline; a read error may be responsible. The rearrangement links TRBV28 to TRBJ2-5; D is possibly TRBD1 or TRBD2 (5 bases each). Germline CDR1 is MDHEN and CDR2 is SYDVKM. The CDR3 is made up of 15 amino acids. CDR3 DNA sequence: TGTGCCAACAGTTTATATCACCGGGGCTGGGAGACCCAGTACTTC. The encoded protein is CANSLYHRGWETQYF.

This clonotype came up a few times. This chain joins TRBV4-1 and TRBJ2-5, with 9 bases identical to TRBD2. The germline V gene encodes CDR1 MGHRA and CDR2 YSYEKL. The CDR3 covers 16 residues. Trimming cost V 2 bases and J 4 bases; bases outside gene matches: 8. Here the CDR3 reads CASSQTSGPARETQYF. CDR3 bases: TGCGCCAGCAGCCAAACTAGCGGGCCAGCTAGAGAGACCCAGTACTTC.

The V gene is TRBV5-1, the J gene TRBJ1-6; TRBD1 is a possible D gene (5 bases). The CDR3 runs 17 residues. Germline V lookup: CDR1 SGHRS, CDR2 YFSETQ. V lost 4 bases and J lost 5, with 19 bases in between. CDR3 sequence reads: CASSPGILGADNSPLHF. The CDR3 DNA reads TGCGCCAGCAGCCCGGGGATATTAGGGGCGGATAATTCACCCCTCCACTTT.

This chain joins TRBV11-2 and TRBJ2-4; 10 bases align to TRBD2. The better agreement between TRBJ2-7 and the DNA end casts doubt on the J call. CDR3 length equals 16 residues. Germline loops: CDR1 SGHAT, CDR2 FQNNGV. CDR3 sequence: CASSQQERGGWYEQYF. CDR3 in DNA: TGTGCCAGCAGCCAACAAGAGCGGGGGGGCTGGTACGAGCAGTACTTC.

This clonotype was seen a handful of times. This sequence joins TRBV4-2 and TRBJ2-7; 8 nucleotides match TRBD1. CDR1 and CDR2 from the germline V gene are LGHNA and YNFKEQ. V gave up 0 bases and J gave up 1 base; unmatched junction bases: 11. The CDR3 extends over 18 amino acids. The chain's CDR3 is CASSQDQVVTGGSYEQYF. Written as DNA, the CDR3 is TGTGCCAGCAGCCAAGATCAGGTGGTCACAGGGGGATCCTACGAGCAGTACTTC.

The J gene is TRBJ2-1, the V gene TRBV3-1; possible D gene TRBD2, 5 bases. CDR1 is LGHDT, CDR2 YNNKEL, per germline (reference sequence). Trimming removed 0 bases from V and 2 bases from J, with 8 bases in between. This CDR3 comprises 15 residues. CDR3 in amino acids: CASSQDLAPYNEQFF. CDR3 sequence (DNA): TGTGCCAGCAGCCAAGATCTAGCTCCCTACAATGAGCAGTTCTTC.

This clonotype was seen only once. V is TRBV18 and J is TRBJ2-7; 10 nucleotides agree with TRBD1. Trimming cost V 3 bases and J 1 base; bases outside gene matches: 9. This CDR3 region has 17 residues. Germline CDR1 is KGHSH and CDR2 is LQKENI. The CDR3 region has the DNA TGTGCCAGCTCACCGCAAAGACAGGGGGCGGCTTCCTACGAGCAGTACTTC. It encodes CASSPQRQGAASYEQYF. Variable domain in full (rest from reference TRBV18 and TRBJ2-7): NAGVMQNPRHLVRRRGQEARLRCSPMKGHSHVYWYRQLPEEGLKFMVYLQKENIIDESGMPKERFSAEFPKEGPSILRIQQVVRGDSAAYFCASSPQRQGAASYEQYFGPGTRLTVT.

The V call is TRBV5-6, the J call TRBJ1-2; D might be TRBD1 (5 bases). Germline V gives CDR1 SGHDT, CDR2 YYEEEE. This CDR3 is built from 15 residues. V gave up 4 bases and J gave up 4 bases, with 17 bases separating them. Written as DNA, the CDR3 is TGTGCCAGCAGCCCGGATCAGGGTCGGGGCTATGGCTACACCTTC. Translated, it gives CASSPDQGRGYGYTF.

The gene calls are TRBV27 and TRBJ1-2; possibly TRBD1 for D (5 bases). V lost 2 bases to trimming and J lost 7 bases, with 11 bases between them. This CDR3 region has 13 residues. Per the germline V gene, CDR1 is MNHEY and CDR2 is SMNVEV (reference sequence). The CDR3: CASSLNLGGGYTF. The CDR3 DNA is TGTGCCAGCAGTTTAAATCTCGGGGGTGGCTACACCTTC.

This clonotype showed up just once. A junction boundary mismatches the germline segment, possibly from a read error. The gene calls are TRBV12-3 or TRBV12-4 and TRBJ2-5; D is unresolved. The CDR3 is 11 residues long. The CDR3 DNA reads as TGTGCCAACAGTTACCAATACGAGCAGTACTTT. Its protein product is CANSYQYEQYF.

This chain joins TRBV5-1 and TRBJ1-1; no clear D. The CDR3 consists of 13 residues. V was shortened by 0 bases and J by 6 bases, with 9 bases between the two germline ends. CDR1 is SGHRS, CDR2 YFSETQ, per germline. The CDR3, as DNA: TGCGCCAGCAGCTTGGCCACGTTTTCTGAAGCTTTCTTT. It is translated as CASSLATFSEAFF.

J is TRBJ1-2 and V is TRBV11-2; D is unclear. The V gene's germline CDR1 is SGHAT and CDR2 FQNNGV. V lost 0 bases and J lost 6, with 8 bases in between. This CDR3 contains 13 residues. CDR3 coding DNA: TGTGCCAGCAGCTTAGATCTTGGGGATGGCTACACCTTC. Amino acids: CASSLDLGDGYTF.

The V and J genes are TRBV20-1 and TRBJ2-7, with D unclear. The V gene's germline CDR1 is DFQATT and CDR2 SNEGSKA (reference sequence). The ends were cut back, 6 bases at V and 6 bases at J, with 18 bases in the middle. The CDR3 is made up of 13 amino acids. For the CDR3, the DNA is TGCAGTGCCCCGGGCCCCACGGCGGTCGAGCAGTACTTC. Translation: CSAPGPTAVEQYF.

This clonotype was seen a handful of times. This sequence joins TRBV28 and TRBJ2-5; no firm D call. Germline V lookup: CDR1 MDHEN, CDR2 SYDVKM. The CDR3 totals 15 residues. V lost 5 bases, J lost 2 bases, and 15 bases lay in between. CDR3 sequence: CASSTLKSKQETQYF. The CDR3 DNA follows: TGTGCCAGCAGTACGCTGAAGAGTAAACAAGAGACCCAGTACTTC.

V and J are TRBV27 and TRBJ2-7; TRBD1 aligns across 9 bases. The CDR3 contains 14 residues. Per germline, CDR1 MNHEY and CDR2 SMNVEV (reference sequence). V was pared by 5 bases and J by 6 bases, with 8 bases of the junction left unmatched. The CDR3 DNA reads as TGTGCCAGCAGTCCTCTAGGACAGGGGCCCGAGCAGTACTTC. It yields the protein CASSPLGQGPEQYF.